What follows are 25 T cell receptor beta chains derived from one specimen sequenced in a study of blood T cell repertoires in COVID-19. Generated by immunoSEQ multiplex PCR, the TCRdb table keeps only in-frame clones and is missing some. The sample has some 130,000 clones, around 83% seen once; the top ten hold roughly 10%. The sample comprised peripheral blood. All receptors come from a man aged 40-49 years with active or convalescent COVID-19.

This chain joins TRBV30 and TRBJ1-3; D call uncertain. Trimming stripped 2 bases from V and 7 bases from J, with 18 bases between. This CDR3 region has 15 residues. The V gene's germline CDR1 is GTSNPN and CDR2 SVGIG (reference sequence). The CDR3 is CAWSRDGLRTNTIYF. DNA for the CDR3: TGTGCCTGGAGTCGAGACGGACTCCGGACGAACACCATATATTTT. Using reference TRBV30 and TRBJ1-3 for the parts outside the CDR3, the full variable domain is SQTIHQWPATLVQPVGSPLSLECTVEGTSNPNLYWYRQAAGRGLQLLFYSVGIGQISSEVPQNLSASRPQDRQFILSSKKLLLSDSGFYLCAWSRDGLRTNTIYFGEGSWLTVV.

This chain joins TRBV5-1 and TRBJ1-4; D is perhaps TRBD1 (5 bases). With 4 bases removed from V and 3 bases from J, the gap between germline ends came to 13 bases. Germline V gene lookup returns CDR1 SGHRS and CDR2 YFSETQ. CDR3 length: 15 amino acids. This chain's CDR3 is CASSPGKGSNEKLFF. CDR3 sequence (DNA): TGCGCCAGCAGCCCAGGGAAGGGGTCTAATGAAAAACTGTTTTTT. Variable domain in full (rest from reference TRBV5-1 and TRBJ1-4): KAGVTQTPRYLIKTRGQQVTLSCSPISGHRSVSWYQQTPGQGLQFLFEYFSETQRNKGNFPGRFSGRQFSNSRSEMNVSTLELGDSALYLCASSPGKGSNEKLFFGSGTQLSVL.

This clone was detected only a few times. The chain recombines TRBV21-1 with TRBJ1-4; TRBD1 reflects the table's D call only, with no check against the DNA. TRBV21-1 is tagged as a pseudogene. There are 15 residues in the CDR3. The CDR3 protein is CASRRGSGWNEKLFF. Here the CDR3 DNA reads TGTGCCAGCAGAAGGGGATCAGGTTGGAATGAAAAACTGTTTTTT.

The chain uses TRBV9 and TRBJ1-2; D is uncertain. Germline V gene lookup returns CDR1 SGDLS and CDR2 YYNGEE. The CDR3 consists of 11 residues. Trimming left V 7 bases short and J 5 bases short, with 9 bases between. The CDR3 loop is CASRGGYGYTF. The CDR3 DNA reads as TGTGCCAGCCGGGGAGGTTATGGCTACACCTTC. Drawing the rest from reference TRBV9 and TRBJ1-2, the complete variable domain is DSGVTQTPKHLITATGQRVTLRCSPRSGDLSVYWYQQSLDQGLQFLIQYYNGEERAKGNILERFSAQQFPDLHSELNLSSLELGDSALYFCASRGGYGYTFGSGTRLTVV.

This sequence joins TRBV2 and TRBJ1-2; 8 bases are a match to TRBD1. CDR3 length: 14 amino acids. Per the germline V gene, CDR1 is SNHLY and CDR2 is FYNNEI. With 2 bases clipped from V and 5 bases from J, the junction kept 4 bases outside the gene matches. The CDR3 sequence is CASSERTGSYGYTF. CDR3 in DNA: TGTGCCAGCAGTGAAAGGACAGGGTCATATGGCTACACCTTC.

The rearrangement joins TRBV12-5 to TRBJ2-7; D possibly corresponds to TRBD1 (8 bases). The V end was cut by 6 bases, the J end by 11 bases, with 17 bases between. The CDR3 is made up of 12 amino acids. CDR1 is LGHNT and CDR2 is FRNRAP in the germline V gene. CDR3 loop: CASGPDRGGKYF. CDR3 DNA sequence: TGTGCTAGTGGACCTGACAGGGGAGGGAAGTACTTC.

The V and J genes are TRBV5-1 and TRBJ1-1; D might be TRBD1 (6 bases). V was cut by 2 bases and J by 4 bases, with 18 bases left in between. The CDR3 extends over 16 amino acids. Germline V gene data show CDR1 as SGHRS and CDR2 as YFSETQ. The CDR3 nucleotides read TGCGCCAGCAGCTTCGGGTTTTCAGGGGAAAGCACTGAAGCTTTCTTT. Its translation: CASSFGFSGESTEAFF.

This clone was detected only a few times. The chain has TRBV18 and TRBJ1-5, with D possibly TRBD1 on 5 matching bases. This CDR3 is built from 13 residues. Germline lookup yields CDR1 KGHSH and CDR2 LQKENI. V gave up 6 bases and J gave up 5 bases, with 11 bases separating them. The CDR3 sequence is CASSQGNHQPQHF. The CDR3 DNA follows: TGTGCCAGCTCCCAGGGAAATCATCAGCCCCAGCATTTT.

The chain recombines TRBV2 with TRBJ1-6, with 8 bases identical to TRBD1. Unmatched junction bases numbered 7, after V lost 6 bases and J lost 9 bases. CDR3 size: 14 residues. Germline values: CDR1 SNHLY, CDR2 FYNNEI. The CDR3, as DNA: TGTGCCAGCAGCCTCGGACAGGGACGTTCACCCCTCCACTTT. The encoded protein is CASSLGQGRSPLHF.

The sample holds a few counts of this clone. The chain joins TRBV12-5 to TRBJ1-2, with 11 bases that match TRBD1. Trimming removed 4 bases from V and 6 bases from J; junction bases left unmatched: 1. CDR1 LGHNT and CDR2 FRNRAP come from the germline V gene. The CDR3 runs 13 residues. DNA of the CDR3: TGTGCTAGTGGTTGGACAGGGGGCAATGGCTACACCTTC. It specifies CASGWTGGNGYTF.

The chain links TRBV7-8 to TRBJ1-5; maybe TRBD1 (6 bases). Trimming removed 5 bases at V and 6 bases at J, with 17 bases between. Germline V lookup: CDR1 SGHVS, CDR2 FQNEAQ. The CDR3 length is 15 residues. For the CDR3, the DNA is TGTGCCAGCAGCACCAATATCGACAGGTCTCAGCCCCAGCATTTT. The encoded protein is CASSTNIDRSQPQHF.

A note on this clone: One end of the junction varies from germline; a read error may be responsible. The chain uses TRBV20-1 and TRBJ1-2; TRBD1 matches 7 bases. The CDR3 length is 9 residues. Germline CDR1 is DFQATT and CDR2 is SNEGSKA (reference sequence). CDR3 coding DNA: TGCAGTGCTGGGAACAGGGGACTCTTC. Protein sequence: CSAGNRGLF.

The chain has TRBV6-2 or TRBV6-3 and TRBJ1-5, with D maybe TRBD1 (6 bases). The CDR3 loop spans 17 amino acids. Germline-derived CDR1 and CDR2 are MNHEY and SVGEGT. V dropped 5 bases and J dropped 1 base, with 18 bases sitting between them. The CDR3 nucleotides read TGTGCCAGCAGTGACCACGGGACACCCTTCAGCAATCAGCCCCAGCATTTT. It yields the protein CASSDHGTPFSNQPQHF.

The CDR3 loop reads CASSYLGAGKSNEQFF. The CDR3 DNA is TGTGCCAGCAGTTACCTCGGAGCGGGGAAAAGTAATGAGCAGTTCTTC. This chain links TRBV6-5 with TRBJ2-1; 7 nucleotides align to TRBD2. CDR1 is MNHEY and CDR2 is SVGAGI in the germline V gene. This CDR3 comprises 16 residues. The V segment lost 2 bases and the J segment 7 bases; nucleotides outside the gene matches: 11.

The J gene is TRBJ1-4, the V gene TRBV6-5, with D possibly TRBD1 on 6 matching bases. From germline, CDR1 is MNHEY and CDR2 SVGAGI. There are 13 residues in the CDR3. V gave up 10 bases and J gave up 5 bases, with 14 bases separating them. The CDR3 spells CATCDRINEKLFF. The CDR3 DNA sequence: TGTGCCACCTGCGACAGGATAAATGAAAAACTGTTTTTT.

V and J are TRBV3-1 (or the pseudogene TRBV3-2) and TRBJ2-3; 10 bases match TRBD1. Germline V gives CDR1 LGHDT, CDR2 YNNKEL (reference sequence). CDR3 length: 17 amino acids. The V and J ends lost 4 bases and 6 bases, in that order; junction bases with no gene match: 13. The CDR3 reads CASSRRTGGSTSDTQYF. The CDR3 DNA follows: TGTGCCAGCAGCCGACGGACAGGGGGAAGCACATCGGATACGCAGTATTTT.

The V call is TRBV2, the J call TRBJ2-1, with D unclear. The CDR3 length is 15 residues. Germline-derived CDR1 and CDR2 are SNHLY and FYNNEI. The V and J ends lost 6 bases and 0 bases respectively, with 12 bases between them. CDR3 amino acids: CASSESPSSYNEQFF. In DNA form, the CDR3 reads TGTGCCAGCAGCGAGAGCCCAAGCTCCTACAATGAGCAGTTCTTC.

The chain joins TRBV3-1 (or the pseudogene TRBV3-2) to TRBJ1-6; D is ambiguous. The V gene's germline CDR1 is LGHDT and CDR2 YNNKEL (reference sequence). CDR3 length equals 14 residues. Trimming took off 4 bases at V and 6 bases at J, with 10 bases between the two ends. CDR3 coding DNA: TGTGCCAGCAGCCCCATGGGGAGTAATTCACCCCTCCACTTT. Translating gives CASSPMGSNSPLHF.

The chain carries TRBV5-1 and TRBJ2-5; weak D call: TRBD1 (6 bases). The CDR3 has 16 amino acids. Trimming took 4 bases from V and 1 from J, leaving 17 bases between them. Germline values: CDR1 SGHRS, CDR2 YFSETQ. The CDR3 sequence is CASSRVPQGTQETQYF. The CDR3 DNA reads as TGCGCCAGCAGCCGAGTCCCACAGGGTACCCAAGAGACCCAGTACTTC. The whole variable domain, remainder taken from reference TRBV5-1 and TRBJ2-5, is KAGVTQTPRYLIKTRGQQVTLSCSPISGHRSVSWYQQTPGQGLQFLFEYFSETQRNKGNFPGRFSGRQFSNSRSEMNVSTLELGDSALYLCASSRVPQGTQETQYFGPGTRLLVL.

This chain links TRBV18 with TRBJ2-1; a possible D gene is TRBD1 (5 bases). The CDR3 sequence is 14 residues long. Per germline, CDR1 KGHSH and CDR2 LQKENI. Trimming stripped 2 bases from V and 1 base from J, with 6 bases between. The CDR3 DNA sequence: TGTGCCAGCTCACCAGACAGTTCCTACAATGAGCAGTTCTTC. Translating gives CASSPDSSYNEQFF.

This clone was recorded once. The chain has TRBV29-1 and TRBJ2-5, with 8 bases matching TRBD2. The V and J ends lost 7 bases and 4 bases, in that order; junction bases with no gene match: 8. Germline V gene sequence: CDR1 SQVTM, CDR2 ANQGSEA. The CDR3 covers 13 residues. This chain's CDR3 is CSGRGGLGETQYF. CDR3 nucleotide sequence: TGCAGCGGACGGGGGGGCCTAGGAGAGACCCAGTACTTC.

The genes are TRBV18 and TRBJ1-1, with D perhaps TRBD1 (6 bases). V shed 1 base and J shed 5 bases, with 11 bases lying between them. The CDR3 totals 14 residues. Germline CDR1 reads KGHSH; CDR2 reads LQKENI. DNA of the CDR3: TGTGCCAGCTCACCACTACACAGGGAAACTGAAGCTTTCTTT. It yields the protein CASSPLHRETEAFF. The full variable domain, with the rest looked up from reference TRBV18 and TRBJ1-1, is NAGVMQNPRHLVRRRGQEARLRCSPMKGHSHVYWYRQLPEEGLKFMVYLQKENIIDESGMPKERFSAEFPKEGPSILRIQQVVRGDSAAYFCASSPLHRETEAFFGQGTRLTVV.

The chain uses TRBV30 and TRBJ1-2; 8 nucleotides align to TRBD1. Germline CDR1 GTSNPN, CDR2 SVGIG (reference sequence). V shed 1 base and J 6 bases; nucleotides not matched to a gene: 10. The CDR3 consists of 15 residues. The CDR3 region has the DNA TGTGCCTGGAGTGCCTTGGGCGACAGGGGCAATGGCTACACCTTC. The encoded protein is CAWSALGDRGNGYTF. Full variable domain (rest looked up from reference TRBV30 and TRBJ1-2): SQTIHQWPATLVQPVGSPLSLECTVEGTSNPNLYWYRQAAGRGLQLLFYSVGIGQISSEVPQNLSASRPQDRQFILSSKKLLLSDSGFYLCAWSALGDRGNGYTFGSGTRLTVV.

The sample holds a few counts of this clone. The genes are TRBV6-5 and TRBJ1-3; D is perhaps TRBD1 (6 bases). The CDR3 has 13 residues. In germline, CDR1 is MNHEY, CDR2 SVGAGI. The germline V and J ends were trimmed by 4 bases and 3 bases, with 7 bases remaining between them. The CDR3 bases are TGTGCCAGCAGTTCAGGGGTTGGAAACACCATATATTTT. This encodes CASSSGVGNTIYF.

V usage is TRBV6-4 and J usage is TRBJ2-1, with D possibly TRBD1 on 6 matching bases. This CDR3 spans 19 amino acids. V was clipped by 8 bases and J by 0 bases, with 26 bases between them. Looked up from germline, CDR1 is MRHNA and CDR2 is SNTAGT. The CDR3 sequence: CASGPTLKPGQSSYNEQFF. CDR3 in DNA: TGTGCCAGCGGACCGACTTTAAAACCGGGACAAAGCTCCTACAATGAGCAGTTCTTC.